Each of the 8 T cell receptor beta chains below was sequenced from the same sample in a study of post-analysis software for immune sequencing data. Points from the study as a whole: Controls showed lower frequencies than patients for five TRBV segments, and TRBV5-6, TRBV5-1 and TRBV20-1 were among these.

Researchers reported that TCR beta cDNA libraries carried unique molecular identifiers. TCRdb independently ran MiXCR on the PCR reads; one entry per CDR3 protein. The table includes about 760,000 distinct CDR3 sequences, 25% to 30% detected once. The antigens these receptors bind are not known. Sample: blood. These receptors were obtained from a girl aged 5-17 years with multiple sclerosis.

The sample holds a few counts of this clonotype. One junction end disagrees with the germline gene, perhaps due to a read error. The chain links TRBV3-1 to TRBJ2-6, with 7 positions matching TRBD2. Germline values: CDR1 LGHDT, CDR2 YNNKEL (reference sequence). The CDR3 is 18 residues long. CDR3 DNA: TGTACCAGCAGCCTAGTGGGGGGGACCAACTCTGGGGCCAACGTCCTGACTTTC. As protein: CTSSLVGGTNSGANVLTF.

V and J are TRBV5-1 and TRBJ2-3; unclear D gene. The CDR3 has 14 residues. Germline V gene data show CDR1 as SGHRS and CDR2 as YFSETQ. Trimming cost V 1 base and J 5 bases, with 11 bases left between them. The CDR3 loop is CASSLTRIGDTQYF. CDR3 coding DNA: TGCGCCAGCAGCTTGACCCGCATTGGAGATACGCAGTATTTT.

This clonotype came up a few times. The chain combines TRBV20-1 with TRBJ2-7; 10 bases map to TRBD1. V lost 6 bases and J lost 4; bases outside the gene matches: 12. Germline V gives CDR1 DFQATT, CDR2 SNEGSKA (reference sequence). The CDR3 runs to 15 residues. CDR3 protein: CSANPGQGTTYEQYF. The CDR3 DNA reads as TGCAGTGCAAACCCGGGACAGGGGACTACGTACGAGCAGTACTTC.

V is TRBV7-9 and J is TRBJ2-5; 13 nucleotides match TRBD2. The CDR3 length is 15 residues. Germline CDR1 SEHNR, CDR2 FQNEAQ (reference sequence). V was pared by 5 bases and J by 3 bases, with 3 bases of the junction left unmatched. CDR3 bases: TGTGCCAGCAGCCGGACTAGCGGGAGTAAAGAGACCCAGTACTTC. Encoded protein: CASSRTSGSKETQYF.

The chain joins TRBV7-8 to TRBJ2-3, with unresolved D. The CDR3 extends over 15 amino acids. Between the trimmed V and J ends, which lost 1 base and 8 bases, there was a span of 16 bases. Germline V lookup: CDR1 SGHVS, CDR2 FQNEAQ. CDR3 protein: CASSLGSPISGTQYF. The DNA of the CDR3 is TGTGCCAGCAGCTTAGGGTCCCCGATATCAGGTACGCAGTATTTT.

This clonotype appeared a few times. The chain employs TRBV4-3 and TRBJ1-5, with a weak D call TRBD1 (5 bases). The CDR3 has 15 residues. Germline CDR1 is LGHNA and CDR2 is YSLEER. Trimming left V 1 base short and J 7 bases short, with 14 bases between. DNA of the CDR3: TGCGCCAGCAGCCAAGCCTGGGCAGGGAGGCAGCCCCAGCATTTT. It codes for CASSQAWAGRQPQHF.

This chain links TRBV10-3 with TRBJ2-1; 14 positions agree with TRBD2. Germline V CDR1 and CDR2: ENHRY, SYGVKD. The CDR3 runs to 19 residues. V was clipped by 3 bases and J by 4 bases; unmatched bases: 11. DNA of the CDR3: TGTGCCATCAGTGATGGGACTAGCGGGAGAAACAGGAGGTACAATGAGCAGTTCTTC. Its translation: CAISDGTSGRNRRYNEQFF.

This clonotype was picked up many times. This chain uses TRBV12-3 or TRBV12-4 with TRBJ2-5; TRBD2 aligns across 10 bases. The V gene end was trimmed by 10 bases and the J gene end by 7 bases; junction bases not matched to a gene: 9. CDR3 length: 13 residues. This CDR3 reads CATGTSVGRTQYF. CDR3 nucleotides: TGTGCCACGGGGACTAGCGTGGGAAGGACCCAGTACTTC.